This TCR beta chain was observed in a study of CD8+ T cells in alopecia areata (dated by TCRdb to 2016 to 2018). A note on the overall study: High-throughput TCRbeta sequencing was used to examine T cell clonal expansion in alopecia areata in both the C3H/HeJ mouse model and human patients. The RNA source kit depended on sample type: the PAXgene miRNA kit for fixed scalp, the miRNeasy kit for PBMCs, and the RNeasy kit for mouse skin. Clonality in the scalp was compared among normal scalp (n=4), patchy alopecia areata scalp (n=8), and alopecia totalis/universalis scalp (n=8). TCRbeta CDR3 regions were amplified by immunoSEQ multiplex PCR using 35 Vbeta forward and 13 Jbeta reverse primers. In humans, TCRbeta sequencing was performed on scalp tissue and on sorted CD4+ and CD8+ peripheral blood T cells from healthy controls and from patients with patchy or totalis/universalis alopecia areata.

CDR1 SGDLS and CDR2 YYNGEE were looked up in the germline V gene. Its CDR3 holds 14 amino acids, cysteine through phenylalanine. Of the read, only the CDR3 DNA is kept; its 42 bases are in frame from base 1. Here V drops 3 bases and J drops 6 bases, and the junction holds 6 bases not matched to any gene. Paper-wide results and their limitations: Higher clonality and more expanded CD8+ clones were observed in lesional scalp than in normal scalp, particularly in alopecia totalis/universalis, a finding suggestive of antigenic drive. Shared TCR sequences between patients were less evident than in mice, which may be partly attributable to HLA diversity in the patient population. Scalp TCR repertoire analysis is complicated because resident alphabeta T cells in normal human skin are also sequenced, whereas mouse skin is dominated by gammadelta T cells.

The library relied on the immunoSEQ multiplex PCR assay. RNA was extracted from all samples and reverse transcribed into cDNA, which served as template for TCR sequencing. SuperScript III was used to make first-strand cDNA, primed with a 2:1 mix of oligo-dT and random hexamers. Amplification bias was assessed with a synthetic immune receptor repertoire, and residual bias was removed computationally. The original pipeline was this. After raw reads were preprocessed to remove errors, the CDR3 was defined following IMGT conventions as running from the conserved cysteine to phenylalanine. Clonality was calculated as 1 minus Shannon entropy normalized by log2 of the number of productive unique TCRs. Scalp TCRbeta sequences were cross-referenced with sorted blood CD4 and CD8 repertoires so that the CD4 or CD8 identity of scalp clones could be inferred. TCRdb took this table from immuneACCESS and kept in-frame rearrangements with V and J called. Such tables lack part of the clones; where checked against another copy, unresolved V genes explain under half of the gap, and the rest is unexplained. The V and J calls and the clone size are those of that table, but D and trimming were determined from the DNA. This sample gives 120,000 to 150,000 clones in total; approximately 65% of them show up just once. The ten most abundant clones make up 30% to 45% of the sample.

After PBMCs were isolated by density centrifugation and stained for CD3, CD4 and CD8, a FACSAria was used to sort CD4+ and CD8+ T cells. Scalp biopsies and blood samples were provided by unaffected controls. This clone came up a few times. Its antigen has not been determined. No much larger clone exists at a distance of one base, and base qualities are not known. In this chain, TRBV9 is recombined with TRBJ2-7; 10 of the junction bases match TRBD2. The TCR was taken from a human donor in good health. Sequencing input: CD8+ T cells sorted from blood. The CDR3 region has the sequence CASSASGSLGEQYF. The nucleotide sequence is TGTGCCAGCAGCGCTAGCGGGAGTCTAGGCGAGCAGTACTTC.